Below are 25 T cell receptor beta chains sequenced from a single sample in a study of blood T cell repertoires in COVID-19. Sequencing was performed with immunoSEQ multiplex PCR; in TCRdb, only in-frame clones are kept and a portion is missing. The sample shows 150,000 to 200,000 clones, around 81% of them seen only once. Sequenced input: peripheral blood. The source of these receptors is a woman over 75 with COVID-19, enrolled during active disease.

The chain couples TRBV4-2 to TRBJ2-1; weak D call: TRBD1 (6 bases). The V and J ends lost 1 base and 6 bases respectively, with 13 bases between them. Germline CDR1 is LGHNA and CDR2 is YNFKEQ. This CDR3 is 15 amino acids long. The CDR3 sequence: CASSQGTGTPNEQFF. CDR3 coding DNA: TGTGCCAGCAGCCAAGGGACCGGGACACCCAATGAGCAGTTCTTC.

The chain joins TRBV2 to TRBJ1-2; D gene unclear. There are 12 residues in the CDR3. Trimming stripped 4 bases from V and 4 bases from J, with 7 bases between. Germline V gene sequence: CDR1 SNHLY, CDR2 FYNNEI. CDR3 loop: CASSGGLYGYTF. The CDR3 bases are TGTGCCAGCAGTGGCGGACTCTATGGCTACACCTTC.

V and J are TRBV7-8 and TRBJ2-1; 8 bases fit TRBD1. CDR3 length equals 12 residues. The ends lost 4 bases at V and 10 bases at J; junction bases unmatched: 3. The germline gives CDR1 SGHVS, CDR2 FQNEAQ. CDR3 sequence (DNA): TGTGCCAGCAGCTGGGGACAGGCCGAGCAGTTCTTC. Translating it yields CASSWGQAEQFF.

Concerning this clone itself: The same CDR3 arises from other DNA sequences in this sample as well. The chain couples TRBV19 to TRBJ2-1; unclear D gene. CDR1 and CDR2 from the germline V gene are LNHDA and SQIVND (reference sequence). The CDR3 contains 13 residues. V was shortened by 1 base and J by 4 bases, with 5 bases between the two germline ends. This CDR3 is CASSIGLYNEQFF. In DNA form, the CDR3 reads TGTGCCAGTAGTATAGGACTGTACAATGAGCAGTTCTTC.

The chain has TRBV4-1 and TRBJ1-2; D is unresolved. The CDR3 sequence is 14 residues long. The V end was cut by 5 bases, the J end by 1 base, with 11 bases between. The germline CDR1 and CDR2 sequences are MGHRA and YSYEKL. The CDR3 DNA reads TGCGCCAGCAGCTCGGGATCCTATAACTATGGCTACACCTTC. This gives the protein CASSSGSYNYGYTF.

V usage is TRBV3-1 (or the pseudogene TRBV3-2) and J usage is TRBJ2-1, with 10 bases matching TRBD2. Germline V gene sequence: CDR1 LGHDT, CDR2 YNNKEL (reference sequence). The junction had 4 bases not matched to a gene; V was cut back by 6 bases and J by 5 bases. CDR3 size: 14 residues. CDR3 protein: CASRGLAGDNEQFF. CDR3 nucleotides: TGTGCCAGCAGGGGGCTAGCGGGGGACAATGAGCAGTTCTTC.

The chain uses TRBV6-5 and TRBJ2-1, with 11 nucleotides matching TRBD1. Trimming took 6 bases from V and 4 from J; bases not matched to a gene: 2. Per germline, CDR1 MNHEY and CDR2 SVGAGI. CDR3 size: 14 residues. The CDR3 region is CASRGQGGYNEQFF. DNA for the CDR3: TGTGCCAGCAGGGGACAGGGGGGTTACAATGAGCAGTTCTTC.

Here the CDR3 DNA reads TGTGCCAGCAAAGGGACAGGGTCTTATTCACCCCTCCACTTT. Amino acid sequence: CASKGTGSYSPLHF. The chain recombines TRBV6-5 with TRBJ1-6; 9 nucleotides match TRBD1. In germline, CDR1 is MNHEY, CDR2 SVGAGI. The CDR3 spans 14 residues. V trimming: 7 bases; J trimming: 8 bases; junction bases outside the gene matches: 6.

Remarks on this clone: A much larger clone sits a single nucleotide away, making a read error possible. Other DNA sequences from this sample encode an identical CDR3 as well. The chain has TRBV6-2 or TRBV6-3 and TRBJ2-7; 12 bases fit TRBD1. V was pared by 6 bases and J by 4 bases, with 4 bases of the junction left unmatched. The CDR3 totals 14 residues. Germline CDR1 is MNHEY and CDR2 is SVGEGT. In DNA form, the CDR3 reads TGTGCCAGCAGCTCGGGACAGGGGGCGTACGAGCAGTACTTC. Amino acids: CASSSGQGAYEQYF.

In this sample, this clone turned up a few times. The chain recombines TRBV28 with TRBJ2-3, with D tentatively TRBD2 (6 bases). This CDR3 contains 14 residues. Germline V CDR1 and CDR2: MDHEN, SYDVKM. With 2 bases removed from V and 5 bases from J, the gap between germline ends came to 11 bases. CDR3 region: CASSLGTRKDTQYF. The CDR3 DNA follows: TGTGCCAGCAGTTTAGGGACTCGGAAAGATACGCAGTATTTT.

V is TRBV14 and J is TRBJ2-2; the D gene is possibly TRBD1 (6 bases). With 3 bases removed from V and 4 bases from J, the gap between germline ends came to 15 bases. This CDR3 is 16 amino acids long. Germline loops: CDR1 SGHDN, CDR2 FVKESK. The CDR3 bases are TGTGCCAGCAGCCACCAGGGGACGGGATTCACCGGGGAGCTGTTTTTT. It is translated as CASSHQGTGFTGELFF.

The gene calls are TRBV19 and TRBJ2-1; TRBD2 agrees at 11 bases. The CDR3 runs 16 residues. Trimming cost V 1 base and J 8 bases; bases outside gene matches: 7. The germline CDR1 and CDR2 sequences are LNHDA and SQIVND (reference sequence). The CDR3, as DNA: TGTGCCAGTAGTATAGTTCTAGCGGGAGGCAGGGATGAGCAGTTCTTC. It codes for CASSIVLAGGRDEQFF.

The chain uses TRBV7-9 and TRBJ2-7; TRBD1 aligns across 9 bases. Trimming cost V 1 base and J 3 bases; bases outside gene matches: 1. The length of the CDR3 is 14 residues. Germline V gene sequence: CDR1 SEHNR, CDR2 FQNEAQ (reference sequence). The CDR3 region is CASSLVTGGYEQYF. CDR3 nucleotides: TGTGCCAGCAGCTTAGTGACAGGGGGCTACGAGCAGTACTTC.

The J gene is TRBJ2-3, the V gene TRBV5-1; D call uncertain. Between the trimmed V and J ends, which lost 0 bases and 3 bases, there was a span of 5 bases. Germline V lookup: CDR1 SGHRS, CDR2 YFSETQ. The CDR3 is 13 amino acids. CDR3 loop: CASSLEATDTQYF. CDR3 nucleotides: TGCGCCAGCAGCTTGGAAGCGACAGATACGCAGTATTTT.

The chain employs TRBV10-3 and TRBJ2-2; 9 bases fit TRBD1. The V segment lost 9 bases and the J segment 0 bases; nucleotides outside the gene matches: 11. Germline CDR1 is ENHRY and CDR2 is SYGVKD. This CDR3 has 17 amino acids. DNA of the CDR3: TGTGCCATGAGGACAGGGGAGGGAGGGGCGAACACCGGGGAGCTGTTTTTT. Residues: CAMRTGEGGANTGELFF.

The chain couples TRBV28 to TRBJ2-3, with 8 bases identical to TRBD2. CDR1 and CDR2 from the germline V gene are MDHEN and SYDVKM. This CDR3 has 13 residues. CDR3 bases: TGTGCTAGCCGAGACGGGGGGGCAGATACGCAGTATTTT. Protein: CASRDGGADTQYF.

The chain links TRBV30 to TRBJ1-5; maybe TRBD1 (5 bases). CDR3 length equals 16 residues. Looked up from germline, CDR1 is GTSNPN and CDR2 is SVGIG (reference sequence). The V and J ends lost 1 base and 2 bases respectively, with 15 bases between them. CDR3 in DNA: TGTGCCTGGAGTGCCGGGGGGATAGGGGGCAATCAGCCCCAGCATTTT. This codes for CAWSAGGIGGNQPQHF. Based on the CDR3 plus reference TRBV30 and TRBJ1-5, the full variable domain is SQTIHQWPATLVQPVGSPLSLECTVEGTSNPNLYWYRQAAGRGLQLLFYSVGIGQISSEVPQNLSASRPQDRQFILSSKKLLLSDSGFYLCAWSAGGIGGNQPQHFGDGTRLSIL.

The DNA of the CDR3 is TGCAGCGTCCGTAGCGGATTATACGAGCAGTACTTC. Translating gives CSVRSGLYEQYF. This chain joins TRBV29-1 and TRBJ2-7; weak D call: TRBD2 (6 bases). This CDR3 has 12 residues. Germline-derived CDR1 and CDR2 are SQVTM and ANQGSEA. The germline V and J ends were trimmed by 6 bases and 4 bases, with 13 bases remaining between them.

The genes are TRBV30 and TRBJ1-1; D not resolved. The germline V gene encodes CDR1 GTSNPN and CDR2 SVGIG (reference sequence). Trimming took off 0 bases at V and 0 bases at J, with 5 bases between the two ends. The CDR3 is made up of 13 amino acids. CDR3 nucleotides: TGTGCCTGGAGTGTTAATATGAACACTGAAGCTTTCTTT. This sequence encodes CAWSVNMNTEAFF.

The chain has TRBV5-6 and TRBJ2-3; TRBD2 is a possible D gene (5 bases). Germline-derived CDR1 and CDR2 are SGHDT and YYEEEE. Trimming cost V 0 bases and J 3 bases, with 8 bases left between them. CDR3 length: 14 amino acids. The CDR3 bases are TGTGCCAGCAGCTTGGCGGGAATAACAGATACGCAGTATTTT. Translation gives CASSLAGITDTQYF.

The gene calls are TRBV7-2 and TRBJ2-3; D ambiguous. V was trimmed by 3 bases and J by 0 bases, leaving 10 bases between them. Germline V gene data show CDR1 as SGHTA and CDR2 as FQGNSA. The CDR3 has 15 residues. The CDR3 loop is CASSFGPTSTDTQYF. The CDR3 DNA follows: TGTGCCAGCAGCTTTGGTCCCACTAGCACAGATACGCAGTATTTT.

The V gene is TRBV11-1, the J gene TRBJ2-5, with 7 bases that match TRBD2. CDR1 is SGHAT, CDR2 FQDESV, per germline (reference sequence). The junction had 9 bases not matched to a gene; V was cut back by 7 bases and J by 4 bases. The CDR3 length is 14 residues. The CDR3 DNA sequence: TGTGCCAGCACCGGAGGGAGGGGCCGAGAGACCCAGTACTTC. It encodes CASTGGRGRETQYF.

The chain employs TRBV19 and TRBJ1-2; the D is unclear. The CDR3 extends over 14 amino acids. Germline CDR1 and CDR2: LNHDA and SQIVND (reference sequence). V was shortened by 3 bases and J by 4 bases, with 12 bases between the two germline ends. Here the CDR3 reads CASSIPQRSYGYTF. As DNA, the CDR3 is TGTGCCAGTAGTATTCCGCAGAGGAGCTATGGCTACACCTTC. Full variable domain (rest looked up from reference TRBV19 and TRBJ1-2): DGGITQSPKYLFRKEGQNVTLSCEQNLNHDAMYWYRQDPGQGLRLIYYSQIVNDFQKGDIAEGYSVSREKKESFPLTVTSAQKNPTAFYLCASSIPQRSYGYTFGSGTRLTVV.

The genes are TRBV6-6 and TRBJ1-4; D might be TRBD1 (5 bases). The V gene lost 6 bases and the J gene lost 0 bases, with 11 bases spanning the gap. This CDR3 has 15 amino acids. Germline values: CDR1 MNHNY, CDR2 SVGAGI (reference sequence). CDR3 nucleotide sequence: TGTGCCAGCAGGCCGACAGTTGCAACTAATGAAAAACTGTTTTTT. The encoded protein is CASRPTVATNEKLFF.

V is TRBV20-1 and J is TRBJ1-1, with D unresolved. CDR3 length equals 15 residues. CDR1 is DFQATT and CDR2 is SNEGSKA in the germline V gene (reference sequence). V lost 3 bases and J 3 bases, leaving 17 bases between the germline ends. The CDR3 nucleotides are TGCAGTGCTAGTGGCGGTCGGGGTTGGGACACTGAAGCTTTCTTT. Translated, it gives CSASGGRGWDTEAFF.